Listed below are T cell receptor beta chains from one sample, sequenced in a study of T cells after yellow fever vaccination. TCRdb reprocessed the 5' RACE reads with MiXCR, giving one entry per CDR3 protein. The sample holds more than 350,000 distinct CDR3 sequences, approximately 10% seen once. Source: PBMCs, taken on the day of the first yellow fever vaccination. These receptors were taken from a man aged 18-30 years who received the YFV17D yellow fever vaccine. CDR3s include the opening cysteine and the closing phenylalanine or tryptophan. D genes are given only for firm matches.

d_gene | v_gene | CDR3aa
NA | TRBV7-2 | CASSLHRTYNQPQHF
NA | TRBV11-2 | CASSLTGEERGDTQYF
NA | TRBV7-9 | CASSLAHTRYSPLHF
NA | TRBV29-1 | CSGRMGDGYTF
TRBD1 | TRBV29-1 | CSVEGDRGKGYEQYF
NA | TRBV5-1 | CASSPQAGNTEAFF
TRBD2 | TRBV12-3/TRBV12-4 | CPTFLAGNTGELFF
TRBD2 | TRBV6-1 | CASSDEKGRGGVSYEQYF
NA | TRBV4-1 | CASSRPPSGTKYQPQHF
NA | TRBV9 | CASSVRQGTHDEQFF
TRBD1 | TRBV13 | CASSLKVAGGGTDTQYF
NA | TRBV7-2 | CASSPTRAQSNEQFF
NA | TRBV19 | CASTSRGAGPQHF
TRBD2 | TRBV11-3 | CASSLGVAGGGDTQYF
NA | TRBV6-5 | CASSYDRNTEAFF
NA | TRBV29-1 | CSVLGGRGTEAFF
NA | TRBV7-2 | CASSPQRAEQYF
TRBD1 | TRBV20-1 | CSAGDRGVGYGYTF
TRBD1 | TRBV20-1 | CSARWDRDYGYTF
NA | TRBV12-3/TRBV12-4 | CASSLVPLTEKLFF
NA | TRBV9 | CASTGQGTDTQYF
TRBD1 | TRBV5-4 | CASSLAQGASRETQYF
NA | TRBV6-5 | CASTSRSEAFF
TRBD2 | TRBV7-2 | CASSVRLAAKTQYF
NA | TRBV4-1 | CASSPNRQASYEQYF
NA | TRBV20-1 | CSARDTLGTEAFF
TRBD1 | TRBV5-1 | CASSFLTGTDSSGANVLTF
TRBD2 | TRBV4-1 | CASSQKPPGLAGEAHFIDTQYF
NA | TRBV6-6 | CASRPRDRYEQYF
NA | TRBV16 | CASTHQPYTDTQYF
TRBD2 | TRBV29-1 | CSVEAPGGGTRTGELFF
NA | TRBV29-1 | CSARQNTEAFF
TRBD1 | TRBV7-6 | CASGHRGQDTQYF
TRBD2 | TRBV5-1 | CASSPTSPFETQYF
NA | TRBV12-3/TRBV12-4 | CASSLKIRGEQFF
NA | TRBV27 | CASSLTPGGSYNEQFF
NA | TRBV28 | CASSARGHTYEQYF
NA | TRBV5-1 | CASSLTAGLDEQFF
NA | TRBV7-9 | CASSRPGMANEKLFF
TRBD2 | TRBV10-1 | CASSESQRGAGETQYF
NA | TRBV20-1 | CSARAIGLGNQPQHF
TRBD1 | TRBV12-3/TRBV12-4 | CASSITGGDQPQHF
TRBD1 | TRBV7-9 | CASSPPRGRYEQYF
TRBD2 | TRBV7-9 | CASSLQRGWQETQYF
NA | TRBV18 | CASSPPGLRGPDGYTF
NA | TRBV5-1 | CASSSTLGLKNIQYF
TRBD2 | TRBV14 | CASSSLLAGGTTDTQYF
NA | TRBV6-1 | CATKGWTRDENTEAFF
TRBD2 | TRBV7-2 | CASRLAGSGDTQYF
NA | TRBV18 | CASSPERSESYNEQFF
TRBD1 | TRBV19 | CASSRGTGGRQQYF
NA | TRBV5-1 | CASSFDSPLHF
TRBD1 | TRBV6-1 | CASKTGTGGYEQYF
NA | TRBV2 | CASRETRGTQYF
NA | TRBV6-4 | CASSDGESNTEAFF
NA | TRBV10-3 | CAIRSTGFVNTEAFF
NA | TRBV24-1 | CVTSSRTSDEQYF
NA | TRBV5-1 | CASSLNRVAGYGYTF
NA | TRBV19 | CASRGNTIYF
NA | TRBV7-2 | CASREGALETQYF